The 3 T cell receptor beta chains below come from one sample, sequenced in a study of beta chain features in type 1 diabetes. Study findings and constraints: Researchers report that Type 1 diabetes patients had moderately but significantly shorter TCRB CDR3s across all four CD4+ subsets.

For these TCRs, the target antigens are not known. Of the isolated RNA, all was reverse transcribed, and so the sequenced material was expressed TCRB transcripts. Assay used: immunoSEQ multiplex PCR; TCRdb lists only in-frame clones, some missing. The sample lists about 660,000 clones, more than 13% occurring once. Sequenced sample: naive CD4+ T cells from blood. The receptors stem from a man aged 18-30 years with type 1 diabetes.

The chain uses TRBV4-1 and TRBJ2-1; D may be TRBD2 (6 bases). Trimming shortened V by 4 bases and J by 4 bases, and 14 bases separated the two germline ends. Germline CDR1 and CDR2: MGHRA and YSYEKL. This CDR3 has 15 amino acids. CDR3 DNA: TGCGCCAGCAGCCCTCTGGGGCGGGGTTACAATGAGCAGTTCTTC. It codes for CASSPLGRGYNEQFF.

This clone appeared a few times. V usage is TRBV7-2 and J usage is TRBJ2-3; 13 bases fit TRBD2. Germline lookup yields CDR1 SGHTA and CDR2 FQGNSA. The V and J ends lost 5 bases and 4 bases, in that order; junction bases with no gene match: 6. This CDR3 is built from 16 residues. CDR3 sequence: CASSKRTSGSADTQYF. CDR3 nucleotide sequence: TGTGCCAGCAGCAAACGGACTAGCGGGAGCGCAGATACGCAGTATTTT.

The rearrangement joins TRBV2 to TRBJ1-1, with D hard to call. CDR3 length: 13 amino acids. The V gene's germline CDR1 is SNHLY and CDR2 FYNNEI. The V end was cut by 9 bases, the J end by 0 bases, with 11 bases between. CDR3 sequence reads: CARTQEVNTEAFF. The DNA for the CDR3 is TGTGCCAGGACCCAGGAGGTGAACACTGAAGCTTTCTTT. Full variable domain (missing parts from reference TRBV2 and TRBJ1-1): EPEVTQTPSHQVTQMGQEVILRCVPISNHLYFYWYRQILGQKVEFLVSFYNNEISEKSEIFDDQFSVERPDGSNFTLKIRSTKLEDSAMYFCARTQEVNTEAFFGQGTRLTVV.